This T cell receptor (beta chain) was captured by sequencing in a study of T-cell reconstitution after alpha-beta-depleted transplantation in children. Preparation of the TCRbeta library was carried out with unique molecular identifiers. TCRdb ran MiXCR on the PCR reads and lists one entry per CDR3 protein. The sample has about 72,000 distinct CDR3 sequences, about 7% seen once. This CDR3 comprises 16 residues. V was shortened by 0 bases and J by 2 bases, with 11 bases between the two germline ends. In germline, CDR1 is SGHVS, CDR2 FQNEAQ. In its sample, this clonotype was seen many times. The TCR was taken from a human donor who donated a stem cell graft to a child with acute lymphoblastic leukemia. The sample was PBMCs from the stem cell graft donor, taken from the stem cell graft. This chain joins TRBV7-8 and TRBJ1-5; no firm D call. The CDR3 region is CASSLAAIVGNQPQHF. DNA of the CDR3: TGTGCCAGCAGCTTAGCGGCAATTGTTGGCAATCAGCCCCAGCATTTT.